What follows describes a single T cell receptor beta chain. Its specificity is not known. These data belong to a study of shared clonotypes between healthy human individuals. TCRdb's copy holds only in-frame clones and misses some; the assay was immunoSEQ multiplex PCR. The sample includes 650,000 to 800,000 clones, roughly nine tenths of them seen just once. As defined, naive CD8 cells were CD45RO-negative and positively selected for CCR7, with terminally differentiated effector memory CD45RA+ cells excluded. The germline gives CDR1 MGHRA, CDR2 YSYEKL. This CDR3 has 15 residues. Trimming took 2 bases from V and 7 from J; bases not matched to a gene: 10. Findings and caveats of the study: Lower generation probabilities were found for non-shared clonotypes than for those shared by all four donors. It was the few donors that limited the genetic and exposure-history diversity represented. Among the subsets, naive ones generally showed larger estimated richness than memory ones. Researchers sampled only blood; tissue repertoires likely differ.

The rearrangement links TRBV4-1 to TRBJ2-7; the match to TRBD2 covers 8 bases. The sample was naive CD8+ T cells sorted from blood. The source of this sequence is a young man in good health. CDR3: CASSQSAGGRWEQYF. CDR3 coding DNA: TGCGCCAGCAGCCAATCTGCCGGCGGGAGGTGGGAGCAGTACTTC.